This T cell receptor (beta chain) originates from a study of T cells in Graves' hyperthyroidism and ophthalmopathy. Notes on the study in general: Before onset, by a median of approximately 5.9 months, the model predicted ophthalmopathy.

From RNA transcripts, TCR beta CDR3 regions were amplified. The primer set for the first-round RT-PCR of the TCR CDR3 was HTBI. TCRdb redid the calling of the multiplex PCR reads with MiXCR, one entry per CDR3 protein. The sample has 650,000 to 850,000 distinct CDR3 sequences; over 15% are singletons. Comments on this clonotype: Its antigen is undetermined.

The CDR3 sequence is 13 residues long. The germline gives CDR1 MNHNS, CDR2 SASEGT. V shed 3 bases and J shed 5 bases, with 10 bases lying between them. The receptor was isolated from a woman aged 45-59 years with Graves' hyperthyroidism that later progressed to Graves' ophthalmopathy. This chain joins TRBV6-1 and TRBJ2-5, with D unclear. Sequenced: blood. DNA of the CDR3: TGTGCCAGCAGTGATTGGGGATGGGAGACCCAGTACTTC. As protein: CASSDWGWETQYF.